There are a few counts of the clone carrying this TCR beta chain. The sample belongs to a study of blood T cells in healthy people across ages. The sample, around 10 milliliters of peripheral blood, was drawn from each donor. The length of the CDR3 is 14 residues. With a J-beta primer mix and a sample-barcoded 5' primer, a second PCR ran about 7 to 11 cycles. In TCRdb, the 5' RACE reads were re-called with MiXCR into one record per CDR3 protein. Here the sample spans just over 800,000 distinct CDR3 sequences, 60% to 80% being singletons. The sequenced sample was blood. The J gene is TRBJ2-4, the V gene TRBV12-3 or TRBV12-4; D gene unclear. The J call may be mistaken, given a closer DNA end match to TRBJ2-7. This sequence originates from a man aged 25 to 40 in good health. The CDR3 reads CASSFIGLSYEQYF. The CDR3 DNA sequence: TGTGCCAGCAGTTTTATCGGGCTCTCCTACGAGCAGTACTTC.